The rows below give T cell receptor beta chains drawn from one sample of a study of OX40 agonist ivuxolimab in advanced cancers. Produced via immunoSEQ multiplex PCR; TCRdb's table is partial and in-frame only. The repertoire holds roughly 62,000 clones, with 91% as singletons. Sample: CD4+ or CD8+ T cells sorted from blood, taken in a trial of the OX40 agonist ivuxolimab. Receptor source: an adult with an advanced solid tumor such as melanoma, head and neck, liver or kidney cancer. Each CDR3 is given with its conserved first and last residue. The D gene is left open where the match is weak. A row's size may be missing; if present it is once, few, many or a size class.

TRBD1 TRBJ2-7 TRBV5-6 once TGTGCCAGCAGCTGGGGGACAGTCCCCTACGAGCAGTACTTC CASSWGTVPYEQYF
. TRBJ2-7 TRBV7-6 . TGTGCCAGCAGCTTAGACGAAGGGTACGAGCAGTACTTC CASSLDEGYEQYF
. TRBJ2-2 TRBV5-1 few TGCGCCAGCAGCCCCCCGGGGACCGGGGAGCTGTTTTTT CASSPPGTGELFF
TRBD1 TRBJ1-5 TRBV6-5 . TGTGCCAGCAGTATGACAGGGGATTTGGGACAGCCCCAGCATTTT CASSMTGDLGQPQHF
. TRBJ2-7 TRBV5-4 . TGTGCCAGCAGCTTCCGGGGAGAAGGCTACGAGCAGTACTTC CASSFRGEGYEQYF
. TRBJ1-5 TRBV12-1 once TGTGCCAGCACCTTAGGTAGGGACCCGGCCGCCAGCAATCAGCCCCAGCATTTT CASTLGRDPAASNQPQHF
. TRBJ2-1 TRBV11-3 . TGTGCCAGCAGCCCTCGGGACGGCCACAATGAGCAGTTCTTC CASSPRDGHNEQFF
TRBD2 TRBJ2-7 TRBV7-8 few TGTGCCAGCAGCTTGCCTAGCGGCTACGAGCAGTACTTC CASSLPSGYEQYF
. TRBJ2-1 TRBV4-2 . TGTGCCAGCAGCCAATCGGCCGACACCTACAATGAGCAGTTCTTC CASSQSADTYNEQFF
TRBD2 TRBJ2-7 TRBV10-1 . TGCGCCAGCAGTGAGCCGGGTAGGCCAAGCGGGAGGTCAGACACCTACGAGCAGTACTTC CASSEPGRPSGRSDTYEQYF
. TRBJ1-3 TRBV18 . TGTGCCAGCTACCCGGACAGTCTCTCTGGAAACACCATATATTTT CASYPDSLSGNTIYF
TRBD2 TRBJ2-1 TRBV27 . TGTGCCAGCAGTTCCGGGACTAGCGCTCACAATGAGCAGTTCTTC CASSSGTSAHNEQFF
TRBD1 TRBJ2-7 TRBV7-9 . TGTGCCAGCAGCCCTCTGGACAGGGGTGGCTACGAGCAGTACTTC CASSPLDRGGYEQYF
. TRBJ1-5 TRBV15 once TGTGCCACCAGGGGTATGGGGTACAATCAGCCCCAGCATTTT CATRGMGYNQPQHF
. TRBJ2-2 TRBV6-6 once TGTGCCAGCAAAAAACTAGAGAACACCGGGGAGCTGTTTTTT CASKKLENTGELFF
TRBD2 TRBJ2-7 TRBV19 . TGTGCCAGTAGTTTAGCGGGCCCCTCCTACGAGCAGTACTTC CASSLAGPSYEQYF
. TRBJ1-5 TRBV27 . TGTGCCAGCAGTTTCCAGGGGTGGGGTCAGCCCCAGCATTTT CASSFQGWGQPQHF
TRBD2 TRBJ2-1 TRBV7-3 . TGTGCCAGCAGCTTAGGAGCGGGACTTTACAATGAGCAGTTCTTC CASSLGAGLYNEQFF
. TRBJ2-1 TRBV4-2 once TGTGCCAGCAGCCAAGACGGGCTTGAGCAGTTCTTC CASSQDGLEQFF
TRBD2 TRBJ2-7 TRBV27 . TGTGCCAGCAGTAGCGGGAGCTACGAGCAGTACTTC CASSSGSYEQYF
. TRBJ1-4 TRBV11-2 . TGTGCCAGCAGGACAAATGAAAAACTGTTTTTT CASRTNEKLFF
. TRBJ2-1 TRBV5-5 . TGTGCCAGCAGCTTGCTTCTTCTTCGGGGCTCCTACAATGAGCAGTTCTTC CASSLLLLRGSYNEQFF
TRBD2 TRBJ2-1 TRBV6-1 . TGTGCCAGCAGATTCCTAGCGGGGTACAATGAGCAGTTCTTC CASRFLAGYNEQFF
. TRBJ2-7 TRBV27 . TGTGCCAGCAGTCCGGCGTCCCCCTCCTACGAGCAGTACTTC CASSPASPSYEQYF
TRBD2 TRBJ2-3 TRBV27 . TGTGCCAGCAGTCACCTCCTAGCGGGCCTTTCCGATACGCAGTATTTT CASSHLLAGLSDTQYF
. TRBJ2-2 TRBV7-6 once TGTGCCAGCAGAGCAGGACATACGAACACCGGGGAGCTGTTTTTT CASRAGHTNTGELFF
. TRBJ2-1 TRBV9 . TGTGCCAGCAGCGTAGTGGGAGGTCTACGGGATGAGCAGTTCTTC CASSVVGGLRDEQFF
. TRBJ2-2 TRBV4-1 . TGCGCCAGCAGCCAAGATCTACTAGCCTACACCGGGGAGCTGTTTTTT CASSQDLLAYTGELFF
TRBD1 TRBJ2-5 TRBV5-4 . TGTGCCAGCAGCACCTCAGGGGGTTTAGAGACCCAGTACTTC CASSTSGGLETQYF
TRBD2 TRBJ2-7 TRBV19 . TGTGCCAGTAGTATGGACGGCGGGAGGGCAGATTACGAGCAGTACTTC CASSMDGGRADYEQYF
. TRBJ2-5 TRBV5-6 . TGTGCCAGCAGCTTCGTGGACGTGCAAGTGGAAGAGACCCAGTACTTC CASSFVDVQVEETQYF
. TRBJ2-7 TRBV5-1 . TGCGCCAGCAGCTTGACAAGCTCCTACGAGCAGTACTTC CASSLTSSYEQYF
. TRBJ1-5 TRBV19 . TGTGCCAGTTCCCCGTCGGGGGGCAATCAGCCCCAGCATTTT CASSPSGGNQPQHF
. TRBJ2-1 TRBV7-6 . TGTGCCAGCAGCTCCCCTACAGGGATTCTCCCCAATGAGCAGTTCTTC CASSSPTGILPNEQFF
TRBD2 TRBJ2-2 TRBV5-1 . TGCGCCAGCAGCTGGACTAGCCTGAACACCGGGGAGCTGTTTTTT CASSWTSLNTGELFF
TRBD2 TRBJ2-1 TRBV2 . TGTGCCAGCAGTGATTTGCTAGCGGGAGATGTGCAGTTCTTC CASSDLLAGDVQFF
. TRBJ2-1 TRBV27 . TGTGCCAGCAGTGAAGACGCTAGCTCCTACAATGAGCAGTTCTTC CASSEDASSYNEQFF
. TRBJ2-1 TRBV6-1 . TGTGCCAGCAGGAAGGCGGGACCCTACAATGAGCAGTTCTTC CASRKAGPYNEQFF
. TRBJ2-1 TRBV4-1 once TGCGCCAGCAGCCAAGCGGGAGCCAGTGAGCAGTTCTTC CASSQAGASEQFF
. TRBJ2-7 TRBV30 . TGTGCCTGGAATCCCGGACACAGCTCCTACGAGCAGTACTTC CAWNPGHSSYEQYF
. TRBJ2-7 TRBV27 . TGTGCCAGCAGTTTCCGGGGAGCGAACGTCGACGAGCAGTACTTC CASSFRGANVDEQYF
TRBD1 TRBJ2-7 TRBV7-9 . TGTGCCAGCAGCCATCCGGGACAGGGGTTCGAGCAGTACTTC CASSHPGQGFEQYF
TRBD1 TRBJ1-1 TRBV19 few TGTGCCAGTCGACAGGGCGACACTGAAGCTTTCTTT CASRQGDTEAFF
TRBD2 TRBJ2-7 TRBV28 once TGTGCCAGCAGCCAGGCTAGCGGGAGTTTCTCCTACGAGCAGTACTTC CASSQASGSFSYEQYF
. TRBJ2-2 TRBV5-1 . TGCGCCAGCAGCTTCGAAGGCATGGGCACCGGGGAGCTGTTTTTT CASSFEGMGTGELFF
. TRBJ2-2 TRBV7-9 . TGTGCCTGGGGGGCAGGGAACACCGGGGAGCTGTTTTTT CAWGAGNTGELFF
TRBD2 TRBJ2-1 TRBV9 . TGTGCCAGCAGCGACATAGCGGGAGGGTACTACAATGAGCAGTTCTTC CASSDIAGGYYNEQFF
TRBD1 TRBJ1-5 TRBV28 . TGTGCCAGCAGTTTGGACAGGGCGGGTCAGCCCCAGCATTTT CASSLDRAGQPQHF
. TRBJ2-7 TRBV4-3 . TGCGCCAGCAGCCAAGATCAGGACGATTCCTACGAGCAGTACTTC CASSQDQDDSYEQYF
TRBD2 TRBJ2-1 TRBV4-2 . TGTGCCAGCAGCCAAGAGGCTAGCGGGCTCTACAATGAGCAGTTCTTC CASSQEASGLYNEQFF
TRBD1 TRBJ2-5 TRBV6-6 . TGTGCCAGCAGTTACGGGACGGGGACAGGGCCGGAGACCCAGTACTTC CASSYGTGTGPETQYF
TRBD1 TRBJ2-3 TRBV7-9 . TGTGCCAGCAGCCAGGACAGGCCTTATAGGACAGATACGCAGTATTTT CASSQDRPYRTDTQYF
. TRBJ2-1 TRBV4-1 . TGCGCCAGCAGCCATTACAATGAGCAGTTCTTC CASSHYNEQFF
TRBD2 TRBJ2-7 TRBV7-6 . TGTGCCAGCAGCTTAATGCACAGGGTACTAGCGGGAGAAGCCTACGAGCAGTACTTC CASSLMHRVLAGEAYEQYF
TRBD2 TRBJ2-7 TRBV27 . TGTGCCAGCAGTTTTAGCGGGAGGGAGGGCGAGCAGTACTTC CASSFSGREGEQYF
TRBD2 TRBJ2-1 TRBV7-8 . TGTGCCAGCAGCTTAATTCCGACTAGCGGGAGTGGAGAGCAGTTCTTC CASSLIPTSGSGEQFF